The present T cell receptor beta chain was sequenced within a study of CD8+CD57+ T cells in acquired aplastic anemia. The germline CDR1 and CDR2 sequences are SGHRS and YFSETQ. V was cut by 4 bases and J by 5 bases, with 10 bases left in between. This CDR3 is built from 12 residues. Genomic DNA acted as the template from which TCR beta VDJ combination and CDR3 sequence profiling were carried out. MiXCR, applied by TCRdb to the reads, yields one record per CDR3 protein. The sample records some 290,000 distinct CDR3 sequences, roughly three fifths being singletons. The source material was sorted CD4+, CD8+, or CD8+CD57+ T cells (not recorded which) from PBMCs. The sequence was obtained from a human donor with severe aplastic anemia or a healthy control (not recorded which). The chain combines TRBV5-1 with TRBJ2-7; no clear D gene. CDR3 DNA: TGCGCCAGCAGCGGTCAGGTCCACGAGCAGTACTTC. The encoded protein is CASSGQVHEQYF.